The present T cell receptor (beta chain) was sequenced within a study of blood T cell repertoires in COVID-19. V was trimmed by 4 bases and J by 5 bases, leaving 9 bases between them. CDR1 and CDR2 from the germline V gene are SGHTA and FQGTGA. The CDR3 totals 14 residues. Generated by immunoSEQ multiplex PCR, the TCRdb table keeps only in-frame clones and is missing some. The sample has about 13,000 clones; around 83% are singletons. Sequenced: peripheral blood. The chain links TRBV7-3 to TRBJ1-6, with D uncertain. The clonotype was recovered from a man in his forties with active or convalescent COVID-19. The CDR3: CASSSLGHNSPLHF. In nucleotides, the CDR3 is TGTGCCAGCAGCTCACTGGGCCATAATTCACCCCTCCACTTT. The variable domain in full, with the rest retrieved from reference TRBV7-3 and TRBJ1-6, is GAGVSQTPSNKVTEKGKYVELRCDPISGHTALYWYRQSLGQGPEFLIYFQGTGAADDSGLPNDRFFAVRPEGSVSTLKIQRTERGDSAVYLCASSSLGHNSPLHFGNGTRLTVT.